The 26 T cell receptor beta chains below come from one sample, sequenced in a study of technical replicates of blood from a few donors. The assay was immunoSEQ multiplex PCR, and TCRdb's table has in-frame clones only and misses some. This sample has roughly 15,000 clones, with approximately 84% found just once. The sequenced material came from PBMCs. The source is a human donor in good health.

In this sample, this clone turned up once. This chain joins TRBV10-1 and TRBJ2-5; 7 nucleotides line up with TRBD1. Germline assignment: CDR1 WNHNN and CDR2 SYGVQD (reference sequence). The length of the CDR3 is 14 residues. J gave up 5 bases and V 6 bases, and 9 bases lay outside the gene matches. CDR3 region: CASSNGQATETQYF. DNA of the CDR3: TGCGCCAGCAGCAACGGACAGGCAACGGAGACCCAGTACTTC.

The chain links TRBV19 to TRBJ2-3; 13 bases align to TRBD2. Unmatched junction bases numbered 3, after V lost 4 bases and J lost 5 bases. The CDR3 is 15 residues long. Per germline, CDR1 LNHDA and CDR2 SQIVND (reference sequence). CDR3 in amino acids: CASSTRLAGGDTQYF. For the CDR3, the DNA is TGTGCCAGTAGTACACGACTAGCGGGAGGAGATACGCAGTATTTT. Together with reference TRBV19 and TRBJ2-3, the CDR3 gives the full variable domain: DGGITQSPKYLFRKEGQNVTLSCEQNLNHDAMYWYRQDPGQGLRLIYYSQIVNDFQKGDIAEGYSVSREKKESFPLTVTSAQKNPTAFYLCASSTRLAGGDTQYFGPGTRLTVL.

This clone is a singleton in its sample. This chain links TRBV6-1 with TRBJ2-5; the D is unclear. Germline V CDR1 and CDR2: MNHNS, SASEGT. This CDR3 comprises 15 residues. V was clipped by 1 base and J by 5 bases, with 14 bases between them. The CDR3 spells CASSEEAGRWETQYF. The CDR3 DNA is TGTGCCAGCAGTGAAGAGGCAGGCCGATGGGAGACCCAGTACTTC.

V gene TRBV29-1 combines with J gene TRBJ1-2; D not resolved. V was cut by 8 bases and J by 3 bases, with 10 bases left in between. CDR3 size: 11 residues. Germline CDR1 and CDR2: SQVTM and ANQGSEA. CDR3 in amino acids: CSSVEDYGYTF. The CDR3 DNA sequence: TGCAGCTCCGTGGAGGACTATGGCTACACCTTC.

The rearrangement links TRBV28 to TRBJ2-1; no clear D. Trimming pared 3 bases from V and 7 bases from J, leaving 4 bases between. Looked up from germline, CDR1 is MDHEN and CDR2 is SYDVKM. The CDR3 spans 11 residues. CDR3 amino acids: CASSFINEQFF. CDR3 coding DNA: TGTGCCAGCAGTTTTATAAATGAGCAGTTCTTC.

The CDR3 protein is CASSEAGGSQPQHF. Written as DNA, the CDR3 is TGTGCCAGCAGTGAAGCTGGGGGGTCTCAGCCCCAGCATTTT. The rearrangement joins TRBV2 to TRBJ1-5; D is perhaps TRBD1 (5 bases). V was cut by 0 bases and J by 6 bases, with 9 bases left in between. CDR3 length: 14 residues. From germline, CDR1 is SNHLY and CDR2 FYNNEI.

The rearrangement links TRBV30 to TRBJ1-5; D is uncertain. The V gene lost 5 bases and the J gene lost 4 bases, with 12 bases spanning the gap. The CDR3 is 13 amino acids. Germline CDR1 and CDR2: GTSNPN and SVGIG (reference sequence). The chain's CDR3 is CAWGVGLNQPQHF. The DNA for the CDR3 is TGTGCCTGGGGCGTCGGGTTAAATCAGCCCCAGCATTTT.

This clone was detected once. The genes are TRBV7-8 and TRBJ2-7; possible D gene TRBD2, 5 bases. Germline lookup yields CDR1 SGHVS and CDR2 FQNEAQ. Trimming removed 4 bases at V and 3 bases at J, with 13 bases between. The CDR3 covers 14 residues. CDR3 DNA: TGTGCCAGCAGCTCCCAGACGGAGGACTACGAGCAGTACTTC. Translating gives CASSSQTEDYEQYF.

V gene TRBV13 combines with J gene TRBJ2-1; 8 nucleotides line up with TRBD2. The CDR3 extends over 14 amino acids. V lost 7 bases, J lost 2 bases, and 4 bases stayed unmatched. CDR1 and CDR2 from the germline V gene are PRHDT and FYEKMQ (reference sequence). This chain's CDR3 is CASTRGRPYNEQFF. CDR3 coding DNA: TGTGCCAGCACACGCGGGAGGCCCTACAATGAGCAGTTCTTC.

This clone was seen a single time. The chain is built from TRBV28 and TRBJ2-7; D is unresolved. Germline V gene sequence: CDR1 MDHEN, CDR2 SYDVKM. Trimming stripped 2 bases from V and 4 bases from J, with 21 bases between. The CDR3 runs 17 residues. CDR3 in DNA: TGTGCCAGCAGTTTAATTTCTTGGTTGGGCAGAACGTACGAGCAGTACTTC. The encoded protein is CASSLISWLGRTYEQYF. The full variable domain, rest sourced from reference TRBV28 and TRBJ2-7, is DVKVTQSSRYLVKRTGEKVFLECVQDMDHENMFWYRQDPGLGLRLIYFSYDVKMKEKGDIPEGYSVSREKKERFSLILESASTNQTSMYLCASSLISWLGRTYEQYFGPGTRLTVT.

The CDR3 is CASSSSGRSADTQYF. The CDR3 coding sequence is TGTGCCAGCAGCTCCAGCGGGAGGAGCGCAGATACGCAGTATTTT. This sequence joins TRBV7-6 and TRBJ2-3; 9 nucleotides line up with TRBD2. CDR3 length equals 15 residues. Germline assignment: CDR1 SGHVS and CDR2 FNYEAQ. Unmatched junction bases numbered 6, after V lost 4 bases and J lost 4 bases. Full variable domain (missing parts from reference TRBV7-6 and TRBJ2-3): GAGVSQSPRYKVTKRGQDVALRCDPISGHVSLYWYRQALGQGPEFLTYFNYEAQQDKSGLPNDRFSAERPEGSISTLTIQRTEQRDSAMYRCASSSSGRSADTQYFGPGTRLTVL.

The rearrangement uses TRBV14 and TRBJ2-7, with D tentatively TRBD2 (6 bases). This CDR3 has 13 amino acids. V was trimmed by 4 bases and J by 6 bases, leaving 13 bases between them. CDR1 is SGHDN and CDR2 is FVKESK in the germline V gene. The CDR3 loop is CASSLLAPGEQYF. The CDR3, as DNA: TGTGCCAGCAGCCTTCTAGCGCCGGGCGAGCAGTACTTC.

The chain combines TRBV6-1 with TRBJ1-2; D gene unclear. The CDR3 loop spans 12 amino acids. In germline, CDR1 is MNHNS, CDR2 SASEGT. V lost 4 bases, J lost 8 bases, and 11 bases lay in between. CDR3 nucleotides: TGTGCCAGCAGTGGGACTAGGGAAGGCTACACCTTC. Translating gives CASSGTREGYTF.

The chain carries TRBV5-4 and TRBJ2-7; D possibly corresponds to TRBD1 (6 bases). Trimming removed 2 bases at V and 5 bases at J, with 11 bases between. The CDR3 is 13 residues long. Germline lookup yields CDR1 SGHNT and CDR2 YYREEE (reference sequence). CDR3 protein: CASSFNRDHEQYF. The CDR3 region has the DNA TGTGCCAGCAGCTTTAACAGGGACCACGAGCAGTACTTC.

V gene TRBV6-1 combines with J gene TRBJ2-7; the D gene is possibly TRBD1 (5 bases). V dropped 0 bases and J dropped 2 bases, with 11 bases sitting between them. Per germline, CDR1 MNHNS and CDR2 SASEGT. This CDR3 region has 15 residues. This CDR3 is CASSEAMGRAYEQYF. CDR3 DNA sequence: TGTGCCAGCAGTGAAGCAATGGGCAGGGCCTACGAGCAGTACTTC.

This chain uses TRBV7-9 with TRBJ2-7; TRBD2 agrees at 7 bases. Germline CDR1 and CDR2: SEHNR and FQNEAQ (reference sequence). This CDR3 contains 14 residues. V dropped 5 bases and J dropped 4; count of bases not matched to a gene: 8. CDR3 sequence: CASSPLAAGYEQYF. CDR3 nucleotide sequence: TGTGCCAGCAGCCCCCTGGCAGCGGGGTACGAGCAGTACTTC.

V gene TRBV18 combines with J gene TRBJ2-2; D is possibly TRBD2 (6 bases). The germline V and J ends were trimmed by 0 bases and 0 bases, with 8 bases remaining between them. Germline V CDR1 and CDR2: KGHSH, LQKENI. The CDR3 runs to 16 residues. The CDR3 DNA follows: TGTGCCAGCTCACCACCTAGCGGACCGAACACCGGGGAGCTGTTTTTT. Protein product: CASSPPSGPNTGELFF.

V gene TRBV6-5 combines with J gene TRBJ2-2; D is ambiguous. Germline V gene data show CDR1 as MNHEY and CDR2 as SVGAGI. The ends were cut back, 0 bases at V and 3 bases at J, with 8 bases in the middle. The CDR3 runs 15 residues. DNA for the CDR3: TGTGCCAGCAGTTACTCCTTTTTCTACACCGGGGAGCTGTTTTTT. Protein sequence: CASSYSFFYTGELFF.

The chain is built from TRBV7-9 and TRBJ2-1, with D perhaps TRBD2 (5 bases). V dropped 5 bases and J dropped 5 bases, with 10 bases sitting between them. CDR1 is SEHNR and CDR2 is FQNEAQ in the germline V gene (reference sequence). This CDR3 is 13 amino acids long. The CDR3 nucleotides are TGTGCCAGCAGCGTCACTAGTAACAATGAGCAGTTCTTC. Translation gives CASSVTSNNEQFF.

As to this clone: At the DNA level, this CDR3 is encoded by other sequences in the same sample as well. CDR3 region: CASSLDRDTEAFF. The CDR3 DNA follows: TGCGCCAGCAGCTTAGACAGGGACACTGAAGCTTTCTTT. This rearrangement joins TRBV5-1 to TRBJ1-1; 7 bases are a match to TRBD1. Germline-derived CDR1 and CDR2 are SGHRS and YFSETQ. The CDR3 loop spans 13 amino acids. J was trimmed by 3 bases and V by 2 bases; bases with no gene match: 1.

The chain links TRBV27 to TRBJ2-1, with 11 positions matching TRBD2. The CDR3 has 19 residues. Trimming took 6 bases from V and 9 from J; bases not matched to a gene: 22. CDR1 is MNHEY, CDR2 SMNVEV, per germline (reference sequence). The CDR3 loop reads CASRNTISVAGGPGGEQFF. For the CDR3, the DNA is TGTGCCAGCAGAAATACCATATCTGTAGCGGGAGGGCCGGGTGGTGAGCAGTTCTTC.

V usage is TRBV27 and J usage is TRBJ2-7; D may be TRBD2 (5 bases). V shed 6 bases and J shed 7 bases, with 13 bases lying between them. The CDR3 spans 12 residues. CDR1 MNHEY and CDR2 SMNVEV come from the germline V gene (reference sequence). CDR3 bases: TGTGCCAGCAGGCTAGCTGCCGGGGAGCAGTACTTC. This translates into CASRLAAGEQYF.

This clone has a single count. V usage is TRBV4-2 and J usage is TRBJ2-7, with D perhaps matching TRBD2 (5 bases). Germline assignment: CDR1 LGHNA and CDR2 YNFKEQ. Trimming stripped 0 bases from V and 7 bases from J, with 16 bases between. The CDR3 spans 15 residues. The CDR3 reads CASSQESSPPQEQYF. The CDR3 DNA follows: TGTGCCAGCAGCCAAGAGTCTAGCCCCCCTCAGGAGCAGTACTTC.

This rearrangement joins TRBV5-1 to TRBJ2-1; 11 bases fit TRBD2. The trim removed 4 bases at V and 8 bases at J, leaving 11 bases unmatched. The CDR3 runs to 16 residues. The germline V gene has CDR1 SGHRS and CDR2 YFSETQ. The CDR3 loop reads CASSATSGRRWDEQFF. CDR3 in DNA: TGCGCCAGCAGCGCAACTAGCGGGAGAAGGTGGGATGAGCAGTTCTTC.

This clone is a singleton in its sample. V gene TRBV14 combines with J gene TRBJ1-1; tentatively, D is TRBD1 (5 bases). Germline-derived CDR1 and CDR2 are SGHDN and FVKESK. There are 17 residues in the CDR3. V was cut by 5 bases and J by 3 bases, with 22 bases left in between. CDR3 amino acids: CASSSPPGGGGDTEAFF. The CDR3 DNA follows: TGTGCCAGCAGCAGCCCCCCTGGCGGTGGAGGGGACACTGAAGCTTTCTTT. Supplemented by reference TRBV14 and TRBJ1-1, the full variable domain reads EAGVTQFPSHSVIEKGQTVTLRCDPISGHDNLYWYRRVMGKEIKFLLHFVKESKQDESGMPNNRFLAERTGGTYSTLKVQPAELEDSGVYFCASSSPPGGGGDTEAFFGQGTRLTVV.

This clone was recorded only once. The chain joins TRBV6-1 to TRBJ2-7; D remains ambiguous. With 3 bases removed from V and 0 bases from J, the gap between germline ends came to 9 bases. Germline V CDR1 and CDR2: MNHNS, SASEGT. This CDR3 comprises 14 residues. The CDR3 DNA reads as TGTGCCAGCAGTGAGCAGGCCCCCTCCTACGAGCAGTACTTC. Its translation: CASSEQAPSYEQYF.